Presented here are 10 T cell receptor beta chains from one specimen sequenced in a study of regulatory T cells in long-lasting Graves disease. The time point denotes: newly diagnosed GD, antithyroid drugs for less than 3 months. PBMC RNA was the source of the TCR library. For TCR beta, libraries came from iRepertoire HTBI primers and Arm-PCR of CDR3 regions. TCRdb re-analysed the multiplex PCR reads in MiXCR, keeping a single row per CDR3 protein. The repertoire holds roughly 410,000 distinct CDR3 sequences, with about 15% as singletons. This sample was also put to use in a study of T cells in Graves' hyperthyroidism and ophthalmopathy.

The specimen was peripheral blood mononuclear cells (PBMCs), collected at new diagnosis, from a patient treated with antithyroid drugs. The source is a middle-aged woman with Graves disease.

Ten or more counts support this clonotype. J is TRBJ1-2 and V is TRBV24-1; the D is unclear. This CDR3 is built from 12 residues. V was pared by 3 bases and J by 4 bases, with 5 bases between. CDR1 and CDR2 (germline): KGHDR, SFDVKD. The CDR3 DNA sequence: TGTGCCACCAGTGATCAGACCTATGGCTACACCTTC. It specifies CATSDQTYGYTF.

This clonotype was seen a single time. The V call is TRBV29-1, the J call TRBJ2-5, with D perhaps TRBD1 or TRBD2 (5 bases each). The CDR3 extends over 16 amino acids. Germline loops: CDR1 SQVTM, CDR2 ANQGSEA. V lost 0 bases, J lost 6 bases, and 20 bases lay in between. Here the CDR3 DNA reads TGCAGCGTTGAAGATGGGGGACCGCGGGCTGGAAAGACCCAGTACTTC. It specifies CSVEDGGPRAGKTQYF.

There are a few counts of this clonotype. This chain connects TRBV9 to TRBJ2-3, with D uncertain. This CDR3 has 14 amino acids. Germline V gene lookup returns CDR1 SGDLS and CDR2 YYNGEE. Trimming took 5 bases from V and 8 from J, leaving 18 bases between them. CDR3 nucleotide sequence: TGTGCCAGCAGTTTGACCGCCGAGTTGGGTACGCAGTATTTT. Encoded protein: CASSLTAELGTQYF.

This clonotype was detected only a few times. The genes are TRBV7-8 and TRBJ2-2; 8 positions match TRBD1. Germline V CDR1 and CDR2: SGHVS, FQNEAQ. The CDR3 spans 15 residues. V lost 4 bases and J lost 6; bases outside the gene matches: 7. The CDR3 DNA reads as TGTGCCAGCAGCTCTGACAGGGGAGGCGCCGGGGAGCTGTTTTTT. It is translated as CASSSDRGGAGELFF.

This clonotype was picked up many times. The chain carries TRBV28 and TRBJ2-2; the D gene could be TRBD1 or TRBD2 (5 bases each). This CDR3 has 15 amino acids. The V end lost 3 bases, the J end lost 4 bases, and 12 bases lay between the germline ends. Germline values: CDR1 MDHEN, CDR2 SYDVKM. The CDR3 here is CASSFPGRGTGELFF. In DNA, the CDR3 is TGTGCCAGCAGTTTTCCGGGACGGGGCACCGGGGAGCTGTTTTTT.

Remarks on this clonotype: Germline and junction disagree at one end, which may indicate a read error. The chain carries TRBV9 and TRBJ2-7; 10 bases line up with TRBD2. This CDR3 has 17 amino acids. Germline V gene data show CDR1 as SGDLS and CDR2 as YYNGEE. The CDR3 is CASSEPAVSGRSNERFF. The CDR3 DNA reads as TGTGCCAGCAGCGAACCTGCGGTTAGCGGGAGGTCAAATGAGCGGTTCTTC. Together with reference TRBV9 and TRBJ2-7, the CDR3 gives the full variable domain: DSGVTQTPKHLITATGQRVTLRCSPRSGDLSVYWYQQSLDQGLQFLIQYYNGEERAKGNILERFSAQQFPDLHSELNLSSLELGDSALYFCASSEPAVSGRSNERFFGPGTRLTVT.

This clonotype was counted many times. This chain joins TRBV20-1 and TRBJ2-3; no clear D gene. Trimming shortened V by 6 bases and J by 3 bases, and 16 bases separated the two germline ends. The CDR3 is 14 amino acids. The V gene's germline CDR1 is DFQATT and CDR2 SNEGSKA (reference sequence). As DNA, the CDR3 is TGCAGTGCGAGTGACTGGGAAAGGACAGATACGCAGTATTTT. It translates to CSASDWERTDTQYF.

Only a few counts were recorded for this clonotype. The rearrangement joins TRBV19 to TRBJ2-3; possibly TRBD2 for D (5 bases). The V and J ends lost 2 bases and 6 bases respectively, with 12 bases between them. Germline V gene lookup returns CDR1 LNHDA and CDR2 SQIVND (reference sequence). The CDR3 runs 14 residues. CDR3 region: CASSIPGLRDTQYF. The CDR3 nucleotides are TGTGCCAGTAGTATACCCGGACTCAGGGATACGCAGTATTTT.

This clonotype was picked up many times. The chain joins TRBV18 to TRBJ1-2; D might be TRBD1 (5 bases). Germline loops: CDR1 KGHSH, CDR2 LQKENI. The CDR3 runs to 16 residues. Trimming pared 3 bases from V and 8 bases from J, leaving 22 bases between. CDR3 sequence reads: CASSPLETGTSGGYTF. The CDR3 DNA reads TGTGCCAGCTCACCTCTTGAGACCGGGACCTCGGGCGGCTACACCTTC.

V usage is TRBV11-2 and J usage is TRBJ1-2; 9 bases fit TRBD1. CDR3 size: 14 residues. J was trimmed by 7 bases and V by 5 bases; bases with no gene match: 8. The germline CDR1 and CDR2 sequences are SGHAT and FQNNGV. The CDR3 nucleotides are TGTGCCAGCAGCGAAAGGACAGGGGCGAGTGGCTACACCTTC. Amino acids: CASSERTGASGYTF.